This is a list of T cell receptor beta chains from one sample in a study of blood T cell repertoires in COVID-19. The method was immunoSEQ multiplex PCR; TCRdb's version includes in-frame clones alone and lacks a portion of them. The data show 200,000 to 250,000 clones, about 84% seen once. The sequencing sample was made of PBMCs or T cells enriched from blood (not recorded which). These receptors were obtained from a man in his sixties who had recovered from COVID-19. The CDR3 runs from the conserved cysteine through the conserved F or W. D genes are given only for firm matches. Expanded clones are given a class, and other clones once, few, many or no size at all.

d_call j_call v_call clone_size cdr3_nt cdr3_aa
NA TRBJ1-5 TRBV4-1 NA TGCGCCAGCAGCCAAGATCCACGGTCAGGCCAGCCCCAGCATTTT CASSQDPRSGQPQHF
TRBD1 TRBJ2-2 TRBV10-3 NA TGTGCCATCAGTGAGTCGAGGCAGGGGGCGAACACCGGGGAGCTGTTTTTT CAISESRQGANTGELFF
NA TRBJ1-5 TRBV6-6 once TGTGCCTCCGTGGTAGCGGAGGATCAGCCCCAGCATTTT CASVVAEDQPQHF
TRBD1 TRBJ2-7 TRBV6-6 NA TGTGCCAGCAGGGGACAGGCGATTGGGTACGAGCAGTACTTC CASRGQAIGYEQYF
TRBD1 TRBJ2-1 TRBV2 NA TGTGCCAGCAGTGAAGCGGCCGGGACAGGGCCAAGCTCCTACAATGAGCAGTTCTTC CASSEAAGTGPSSYNEQFF
NA TRBJ1-1 TRBV6-4 NA TGTGCCAGCAGTGTTTCGAGGGACACTGAAGCTTTCTTT CASSVSRDTEAFF
TRBD1 TRBJ1-5 TRBV7-2 NA TGTGCCAGCAGCCATAAGGGGGGACAGGGGGCAGGTCAGCCCCAGCATTTT CASSHKGGQGAGQPQHF
NA TRBJ1-1 TRBV4-3 NA TGCGCCAGCAGCCAATCCAGGGGTGGCACTGAAGCTTTCTTT CASSQSRGGTEAFF
NA TRBJ1-2 TRBV29-1 NA TGCAGCGTTGGACCGGGGAGGGGTGGCTACACCTTC CSVGPGRGGYTF
NA TRBJ2-2 TRBV4-3 NA TGCGCCAGCGGCCGGGACATGAACACCGGGGAGCTGTTTTTT CASGRDMNTGELFF
TRBD1 TRBJ1-4 TRBV9 few TGTGCCAGCAGCCCGCGGGACAGGGGTTATGAAAAACTGTTTTTT CASSPRDRGYEKLFF
NA TRBJ1-4 TRBV27 NA TGTGCCAGCAGTCGAGGGAGGGGAATGGGTGAAAAACTGTTTTTT CASSRGRGMGEKLFF
TRBD1 TRBJ1-2 TRBV25-1 NA TGTGCCAGCAGTGAACCCGGACAGGGAGTGTCTGGCTACACCTTC CASSEPGQGVSGYTF
NA TRBJ1-6 TRBV7-5 NA TGTGCCAGAAGCTATGGGACAGAATCCCTCTCCTATAATTCACCCCTCCACTTT CARSYGTESLSYNSPLHF
NA TRBJ2-7 TRBV5-1 NA TGCGCCAGCCGCGAACAGGTTGTAGGCTCCTACGAGCAGTACTTC CASREQVVGSYEQYF
TRBD2 TRBJ2-7 TRBV7-8 NA TGTGCCAGCAGCTTAACAAGCGGGGGGGCAGTCTACGAGCAGTACTTC CASSLTSGGAVYEQYF
TRBD2 TRBJ2-3 TRBV11-3 NA TGTGCCAGCAGCTTAGCTAGCGGGGGGCTCGGTAGCACAGATACGCAGTATTTT CASSLASGGLGSTDTQYF
TRBD1 TRBJ1-4 TRBV14 NA TGTGCCAGCAGGAGGACAGGGGCTAATGAAAAACTGTTTTTT CASRRTGANEKLFF
NA TRBJ1-2 TRBV5-4 NA TGTGCCAGCAGCTTGGAGTCAGACTATGGCTACACCTTC CASSLESDYGYTF
NA TRBJ2-5 TRBV12-3/TRBV12-4 NA TGTGCCAGCTCCCCCGCGGAGACCCAGTACTTC CASSPAETQYF
NA TRBJ2-3 TRBV6-1 NA TGTGCCAGCAGTGCAATACAGGGAATTGTCACAGATACGCAGTATTTT CASSAIQGIVTDTQYF
NA TRBJ2-2 TRBV3-1/TRBV3-2 NA TGTGCCAGCAGCCAAGGGAGGGTTACCGGGGAGCTGTTTTTT CASSQGRVTGELFF
NA TRBJ2-2 TRBV5-6 NA TGTGCCAGCAGCTTGGGACTTACGAACACCGGGGAGCTGTTTTTT CASSLGLTNTGELFF
TRBD2 TRBJ2-1 TRBV19 NA TGTGCCAGTAGTATAGATCGTTTCAGCGGGGCGATAAATTACAATGAGCAGTTCTTC CASSIDRFSGAINYNEQFF
NA TRBJ2-2 TRBV19 NA TGTGCCAGTAGTATAGATCAGTACACCGGGGAGCTGTTTTTT CASSIDQYTGELFF
NA TRBJ1-3 TRBV11-2 NA TGTGCCAGCAGCTTAGTGCGGGGGGCTAAGGCTGGAAACACCATATATTTT CASSLVRGAKAGNTIYF
TRBD1 TRBJ1-5 TRBV12-5 NA TGTGCTAGTGGAATCGGACAGGGGGCTTTTCAGCCCCAGCATTTT CASGIGQGAFQPQHF
NA TRBJ1-2 TRBV7-8 NA TGTGCCAGCAGCTTATTTGGGGGCGCCGGCTACACCTTC CASSLFGGAGYTF
NA TRBJ2-7 TRBV5-1 NA TGCGCCAGCAGCCCCGGGGACACCGGCTCCTACGAGCAGTACTTC CASSPGDTGSYEQYF
NA TRBJ1-4 TRBV7-9 few TGTGCCAGCAGCCCCGGGGGGCAGAATGAAAAACTGTTTTTT CASSPGGQNEKLFF
TRBD1 TRBJ1-1 TRBV5-1 NA TGCGCCAGCAGCTTAAAGTCAGGGGGTACTGAAGCTTTCTTT CASSLKSGGTEAFF
NA TRBJ2-2 TRBV5-1 NA TGCGCCAGCAGCCCTGGACACGCGAACACCGGGGAGCTGTTTTTT CASSPGHANTGELFF
TRBD1 TRBJ1-4 TRBV9 NA TGTGCCAGCAGCTCAAGGGGGCGAGACCTAGGGAATGAAAAACTGTTTTTT CASSSRGRDLGNEKLFF
TRBD2 TRBJ2-5 TRBV7-9 NA TGTGCCAGCAGCTTAGCGTCGGGGGGGTACCAAGAGACCCAGTACTTC CASSLASGGYQETQYF
NA TRBJ2-3 TRBV7-6 NA TGTGCCAGCAGCCCCCTGGCGGCGGTAAGCACAGATACGCAGTATTTT CASSPLAAVSTDTQYF
TRBD1 TRBJ2-7 TRBV4-2 once TGTGCCAGCAGCCAGGGAGGACAGGGAAGGGAGCAGTACTTC CASSQGGQGREQYF
TRBD1 TRBJ1-3 TRBV19 once TGTGCCAGTAGTCACTCGGGGACAGCTAGCTCTGGAAACACCATATATTTT CASSHSGTASSGNTIYF
NA TRBJ1-3 TRBV7-9 NA TGTGCCAGCAGCCCGCCGGACTATGCGTTCCCCGCGGCTGGAAACACCATATATTTT CASSPPDYAFPAAGNTIYF
NA TRBJ1-2 TRBV5-1 NA TGCGCCAGCAGCTTGGGCGGGGGAGAAATAAACTATGGCTACACCTTC CASSLGGGEINYGYTF
TRBD1 TRBJ1-1 TRBV11-3 once TGTGCCAGCAGCCCCGGACAGGGGCGTACTGAAGCTTTCTTT CASSPGQGRTEAFF
TRBD1 TRBJ2-2 TRBV10-1 NA TGCGCCAGCAGTGACAGGGGGACCGGGGAGCTGTTTTTT CASSDRGTGELFF
NA TRBJ2-3 TRBV27 NA TGTGCCAGCCGACTAGAGGGACTCGCGGGCACAGATACGCAGTATTTT CASRLEGLAGTDTQYF
TRBD1 TRBJ2-7 TRBV27 NA TGTGCCAGCAGTGCGACAGGGAACGAGCAGTACTTC CASSATGNEQYF
NA TRBJ2-7 TRBV4-2 once TGTGCCAGCAGCCCGGTCAACACAGGCGCCCCTTCCTACGAGCAGTACTTC CASSPVNTGAPSYEQYF
TRBD1 TRBJ1-4 TRBV3-1/TRBV3-2 NA TGTGCCAGCAGCCGATCCTCTGGGACAGGGGGCGAAAAACTGTTTTTT CASSRSSGTGGEKLFF
TRBD1 TRBJ1-1 TRBV6-6 NA TGTGCCAGCAGTTCACAGGGGAGTGGGACTGAAGCTTTCTTT CASSSQGSGTEAFF
TRBD1 TRBJ1-6 TRBV25-1 NA TGTGCCAGCAGTGACGACAGGGATTCCTCACCCCTCCACTTT CASSDDRDSSPLHF
TRBD2 TRBJ2-7 TRBV4-2 NA TGTGCCAGCAGCCAAGTTTTGCGGGAGGCAGGGGCCTCCTACGAGCAGTACTTC CASSQVLREAGASYEQYF
NA TRBJ1-1 TRBV30 NA TGTGCCTGGAAGCAGGGTCTCACTGAAGCTTTCTTT CAWKQGLTEAFF
NA TRBJ1-4 TRBV5-1 NA TGCGCCAGCAGCTTGGGGACAACGGATAATGAAAAACTGTTTTTT CASSLGTTDNEKLFF